The text below deals with one T cell receptor (beta chain). The data were obtained in a study of blood T cell repertoires in COVID-19. At the level of the study: PBMCs, B-cell-depleted T cells, or T cells were the source of the cDNA or gDNA that made up the material.

There are 13 residues in the CDR3. V lost 5 bases and J lost 7; bases outside the gene matches: 7. Germline CDR1 SGHVS, CDR2 FQNEAQ. In the authors' workflow: Reference gene primer amplification in the assay estimated nucleated cell counts. The method was immunoSEQ multiplex PCR; TCRdb's version includes in-frame clones alone and lacks a portion of them. V, J and clone size reflect that table, while D and trimming were determined from the DNA. The sample contains 150,000 to 200,000 clones, about 86% of which appear only once. V is TRBV7-8 and J is TRBJ1-2; the match to TRBD1 covers 7 bases. Source material: peripheral blood. This TCR derives from a man aged 18-30 years with active or convalescent COVID-19. This chain's CDR3 is CASSPTGVGGYTF. The CDR3 DNA reads as TGTGCCAGCAGCCCAACAGGGGTGGGTGGCTACACCTTC.